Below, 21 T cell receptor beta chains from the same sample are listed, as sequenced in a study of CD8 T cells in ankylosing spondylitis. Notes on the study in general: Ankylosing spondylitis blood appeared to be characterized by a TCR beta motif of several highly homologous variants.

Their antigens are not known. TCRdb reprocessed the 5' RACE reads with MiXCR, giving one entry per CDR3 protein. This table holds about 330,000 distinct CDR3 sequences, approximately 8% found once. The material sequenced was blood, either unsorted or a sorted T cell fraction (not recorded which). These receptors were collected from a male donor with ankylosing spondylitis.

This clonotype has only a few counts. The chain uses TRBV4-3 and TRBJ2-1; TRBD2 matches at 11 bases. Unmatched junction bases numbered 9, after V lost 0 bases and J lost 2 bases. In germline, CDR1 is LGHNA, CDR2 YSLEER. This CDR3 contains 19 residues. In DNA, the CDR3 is TGCGCCAGCAGCCAAGATCTAAGACTAGCGGGATTTGCCTACAATGAGCAGTTCTTC. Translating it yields CASSQDLRLAGFAYNEQFF.

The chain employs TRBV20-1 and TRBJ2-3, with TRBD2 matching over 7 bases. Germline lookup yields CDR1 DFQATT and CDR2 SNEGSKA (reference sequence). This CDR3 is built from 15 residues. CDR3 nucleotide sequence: TGCAGAGCAGGAAAGCGGGACCGCCTCGCAGATACGCAGTATTTT. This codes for CRAGKRDRLADTQYF.

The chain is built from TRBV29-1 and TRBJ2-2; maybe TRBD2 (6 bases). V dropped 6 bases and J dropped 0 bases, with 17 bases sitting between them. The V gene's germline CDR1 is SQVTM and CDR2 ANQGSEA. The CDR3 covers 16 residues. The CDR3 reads CSVWEESKTNTGELFF. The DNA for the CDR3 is TGCAGCGTGTGGGAGGAGTCGAAGACGAACACCGGGGAGCTGTTTTTT.

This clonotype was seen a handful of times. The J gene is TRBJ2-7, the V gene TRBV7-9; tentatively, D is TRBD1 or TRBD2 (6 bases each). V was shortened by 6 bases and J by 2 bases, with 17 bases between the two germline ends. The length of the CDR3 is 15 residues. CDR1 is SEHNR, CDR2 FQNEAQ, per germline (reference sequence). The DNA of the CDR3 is TGTGCCAGCAGTACTACGACGGGGGCGGCCTACGAGCAGTACTTC. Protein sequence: CASSTTTGAAYEQYF.

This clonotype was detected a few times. CDR3 residues: CSAQSSGANVLTF. In nucleotides, the CDR3 is TGCAGCGCACAGAGCTCTGGGGCCAACGTCCTGACTTTC. This chain joins TRBV29-1 and TRBJ2-6; D not certain. This CDR3 region has 13 residues. V shed 7 bases and J shed 0 bases, with 7 bases lying between them. Germline CDR1 SQVTM, CDR2 ANQGSEA.

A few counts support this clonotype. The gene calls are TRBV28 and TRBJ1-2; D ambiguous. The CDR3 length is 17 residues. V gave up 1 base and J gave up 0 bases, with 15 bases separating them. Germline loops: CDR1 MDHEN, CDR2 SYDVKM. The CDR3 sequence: CASSLFRLAEANYGYTF. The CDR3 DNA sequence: TGTGCCAGCAGTTTATTCCGTTTGGCAGAAGCTAACTATGGCTACACCTTC.

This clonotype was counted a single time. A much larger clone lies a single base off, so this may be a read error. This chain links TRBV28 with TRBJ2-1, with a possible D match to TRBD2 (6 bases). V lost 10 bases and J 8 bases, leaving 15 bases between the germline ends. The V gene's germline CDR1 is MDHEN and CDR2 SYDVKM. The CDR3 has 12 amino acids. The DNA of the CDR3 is TGTGCCACGGGGGTAGCGGATTATGAGCAGTTCTTC. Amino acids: CATGVADYEQFF.

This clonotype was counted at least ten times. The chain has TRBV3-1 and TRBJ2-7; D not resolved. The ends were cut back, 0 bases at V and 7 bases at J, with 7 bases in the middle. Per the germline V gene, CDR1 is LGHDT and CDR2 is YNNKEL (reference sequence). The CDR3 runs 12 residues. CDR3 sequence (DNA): TGTGCCAGCAGCCAAGACTGGACGGAGCAGTACTTC. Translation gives CASSQDWTEQYF.

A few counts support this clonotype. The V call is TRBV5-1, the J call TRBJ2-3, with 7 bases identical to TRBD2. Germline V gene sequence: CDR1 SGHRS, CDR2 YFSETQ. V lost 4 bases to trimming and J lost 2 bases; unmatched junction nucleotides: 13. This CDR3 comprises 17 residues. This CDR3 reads CASSPDPRAGVTDTQYF. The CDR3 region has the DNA TGCGCCAGCAGCCCCGACCCCCGGGCGGGAGTCACAGATACGCAGTATTTT.

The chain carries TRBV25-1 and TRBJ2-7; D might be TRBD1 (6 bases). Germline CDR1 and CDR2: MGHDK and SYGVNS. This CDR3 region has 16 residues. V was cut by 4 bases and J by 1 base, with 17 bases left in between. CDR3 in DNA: TGTGCCAGCAGTGCGGGACACATGTTATCATCCTACGAGCAGTACTTC. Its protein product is CASSAGHMLSSYEQYF.

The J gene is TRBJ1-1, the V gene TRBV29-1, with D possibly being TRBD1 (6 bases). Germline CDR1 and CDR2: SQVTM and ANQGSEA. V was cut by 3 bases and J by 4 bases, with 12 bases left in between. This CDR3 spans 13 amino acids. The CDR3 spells CSVDRGGGTEAFF. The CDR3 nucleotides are TGCAGCGTTGATAGAGGGGGAGGCACTGAAGCTTTCTTT. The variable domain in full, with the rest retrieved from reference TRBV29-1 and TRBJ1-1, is SAVISQKPSRDICQRGTSLTIQCQVDSQVTMMFWYRQQPGQSLTLIATANQGSEATYESGFVIDKFPISRPNLTFSTLTVSNMSPEDSSIYLCSVDRGGGTEAFFGQGTRLTVV.

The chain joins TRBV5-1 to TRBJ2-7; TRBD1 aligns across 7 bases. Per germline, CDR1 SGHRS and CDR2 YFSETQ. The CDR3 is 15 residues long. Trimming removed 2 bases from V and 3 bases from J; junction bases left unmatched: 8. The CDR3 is CASSFSGDSLYEQYF. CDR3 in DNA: TGCGCCAGCAGCTTCTCAGGGGACAGCCTCTACGAGCAGTACTTC.

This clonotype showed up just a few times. The CDR3 DNA is TGCGCCAGCAGCTTGGGGTCAGGGGATGGCGAGCAGTACTTC. It encodes CASSLGSGDGEQYF. The chain joins TRBV5-1 to TRBJ2-7, with D maybe TRBD1 (6 bases). Deletions cut 0 bases from V and 6 bases from J, with 13 bases between. Germline CDR1 SGHRS, CDR2 YFSETQ. The CDR3 length is 14 residues.

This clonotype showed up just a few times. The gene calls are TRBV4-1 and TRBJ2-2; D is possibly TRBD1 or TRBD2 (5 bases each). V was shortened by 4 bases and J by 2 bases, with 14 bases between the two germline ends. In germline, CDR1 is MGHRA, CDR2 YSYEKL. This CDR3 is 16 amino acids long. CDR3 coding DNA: TGCGCCAGCAGCCTAGGCTTGAGGGGAAACACCGGGGAGCTGTTTTTT. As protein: CASSLGLRGNTGELFF.

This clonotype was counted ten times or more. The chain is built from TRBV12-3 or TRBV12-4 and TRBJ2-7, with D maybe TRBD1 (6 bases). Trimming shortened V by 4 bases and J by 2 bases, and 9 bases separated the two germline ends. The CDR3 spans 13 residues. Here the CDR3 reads CASSWQGTYEQYF. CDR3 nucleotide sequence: TGTGCCAGCAGTTGGCAGGGGACCTACGAGCAGTACTTC.

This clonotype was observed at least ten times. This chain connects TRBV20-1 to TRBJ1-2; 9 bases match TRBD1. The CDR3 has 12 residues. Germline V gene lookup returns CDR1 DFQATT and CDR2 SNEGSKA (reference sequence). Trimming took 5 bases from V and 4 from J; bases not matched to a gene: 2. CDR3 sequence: CSALDRGYGYTF. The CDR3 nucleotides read TGCAGTGCTCTGGACAGGGGCTATGGCTACACCTTC.

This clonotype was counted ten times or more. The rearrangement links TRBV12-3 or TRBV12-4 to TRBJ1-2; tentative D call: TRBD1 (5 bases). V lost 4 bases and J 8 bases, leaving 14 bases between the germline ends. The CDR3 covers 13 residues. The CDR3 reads CASSSTSWTGYTF. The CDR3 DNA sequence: TGTGCCAGCAGTTCTACAAGCTGGACAGGCTACACCTTC.

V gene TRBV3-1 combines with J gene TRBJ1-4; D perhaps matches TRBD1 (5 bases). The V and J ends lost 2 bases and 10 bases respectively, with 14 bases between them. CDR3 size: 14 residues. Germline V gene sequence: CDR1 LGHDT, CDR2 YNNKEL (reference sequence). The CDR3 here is CASSQSFGAAKLFF. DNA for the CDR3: TGTGCCAGCAGCCAATCCTTTGGGGCAGCAAAACTGTTTTTT.

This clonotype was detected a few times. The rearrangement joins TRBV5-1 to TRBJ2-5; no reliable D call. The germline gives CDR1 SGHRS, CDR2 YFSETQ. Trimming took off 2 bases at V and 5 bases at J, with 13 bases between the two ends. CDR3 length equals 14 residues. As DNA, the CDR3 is TGCGCCAGCAGCTTAAACGCCGGAAGGGAGACCCAGTACTTC. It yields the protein CASSLNAGRETQYF.

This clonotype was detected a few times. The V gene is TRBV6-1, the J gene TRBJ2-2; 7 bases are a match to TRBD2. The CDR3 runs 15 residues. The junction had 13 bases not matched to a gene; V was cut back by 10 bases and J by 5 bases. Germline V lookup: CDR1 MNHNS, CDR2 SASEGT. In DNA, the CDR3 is TGTGCCACCGGTCGGGGCGGGAGAAAGACCGGGGAGCTGTTTTTT. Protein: CATGRGGRKTGELFF.

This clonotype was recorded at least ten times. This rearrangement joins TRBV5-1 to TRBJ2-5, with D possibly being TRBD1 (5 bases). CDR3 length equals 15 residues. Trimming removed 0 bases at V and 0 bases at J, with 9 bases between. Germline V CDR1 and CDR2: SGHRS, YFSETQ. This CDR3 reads CASSLGQGYQETQYF. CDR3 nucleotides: TGCGCCAGCAGCTTGGGGCAGGGATACCAAGAGACCCAGTACTTC.